The entry that follows covers one T cell receptor (beta chain) sequence. Its specificity is unknown. CDR1 SGHNT and CDR2 YYREEE come from the germline V gene (reference sequence). The germline V and J ends were trimmed by 5 bases and 8 bases, with 22 bases remaining between them. This CDR3 has 15 amino acids. Stem cell-like memory, regulatory, central memory and naive CD4+ cells were sorted via CD45RO/CCR7/CD25/CD127/CD95/CD27. This specimen comes from a study of beta chain features in type 1 diabetes. Study-wide background: In age, gender and cell yields, patients were similar to healthy donors.

All of the isolated RNA was reverse transcribed, so expressed TCRB transcripts were sequenced. Libraries were prepared by immunoSEQ multiplex PCR; TCRdb keeps only in-frame clonotypes and omits some of them. The top ten hold roughly 0.5% of the sample, which has about 160,000 clones, 10% seen once. General study results and limits: People with Type 1 diabetes carried modestly yet significantly shorter TCRB CDR3s in all four CD4+ subsets.

Sequencing used central memory CD4+ T cells from blood. The V and J genes are TRBV5-4 and TRBJ1-2; D is ambiguous. This receptor was identified in a man aged 25 to 45 with type 1 diabetes. The CDR3 bases are TGTGCCAGCAGTCCCGCTGGGTCGGGGTTCATGGGCTACACCTTC. Its translation: CASSPAGSGFMGYTF.